This TCR beta chain is drawn from a study of blood T cell repertoires in COVID-19. Whole-study context: T cells, B-cell-depleted T cells, or PBMCs supplied cDNA or gDNA.

TCRdb's copy holds only in-frame clones and misses some; the assay was immunoSEQ multiplex PCR. The sample consists of approximately 400,000 clones, around four fifths of them appearing once. In germline, CDR1 is PRHDT, CDR2 FYEKMQ (reference sequence). With 5 bases clipped from V and 6 bases from J, the junction kept 5 bases outside the gene matches. This CDR3 is 14 amino acids long. The specimen was PBMCs or T cells enriched from blood (not recorded which). This TCR derives from a woman in her forties or fifties who had recovered from COVID-19. The J gene is TRBJ2-2, the V gene TRBV13; TRBD1 matches 8 bases. The DNA of the CDR3 is TGTGCCAGCAGCGCACAGGGGGTCCCCGGGGAGCTGTTTTTT. Protein sequence: CASSAQGVPGELFF.